Described below is a single T cell receptor beta chain sequence and its context. This clone was found once. Its antigen has not been determined. The input lacks base qualities; no much larger clone sits a single base away. Using the deep immunoSEQ assay, multiplex PCR amplified TCR CDR3 regions from genomic DNA. Extracted genomic DNA from each cell subset was distributed evenly across all wells of several immunoSEQ 96-well plates, and each plate was treated as a replicate. For sorted subsets, about 200 ng genomic DNA, equal to 30,000 or so T cell genomes, was loaded into each replicate PCR. The purified libraries were quantified using a Qubit 3.0 fluorometer, sized with a Bioanalyzer 2100, and then quantified again using the KAPA Library Quantification kit. A separate single-read 150-cycle Illumina NextSeq 550 flow cell was used to sequence each immunoSEQ 96-well plate. In the original analysis: Because the immunoSEQ output held only junctional sequences and lacked quality scores, the filtering could not match the filtering applied to full-length reads. Sequences were annotated with PyIR, a Python wrapper for IgBLAST v1.9, using IMGT germline references to assign V/J genes and CDR3. Reads with weak V/J assignments (E-value above 1e-6), missing CDR3, stop codons, out-of-frame junctions, or ambiguous translated residues were removed. V3J clonotypes were defined as sequences sharing an identical inferred V gene, J gene, and CDR3 amino acid sequence. Percentage overlap between repertoires was calculated by dividing the number of shared unique clonotypes by the size of the smaller repertoire. Richness of each repertoire was evaluated using RTK rarefaction, the Chao1 estimator, and Recon v2.1 estimates of unobserved clonotypes. Generation probabilities for all TCRbeta clonotypes obtained by the gDNA method from a few donors were computed using OLGA. TCRdb obtained this table from immuneACCESS and retained in-frame rearrangements with V and J assigned. These tables miss some clones; where compared with another copy, unresolved V genes account for less than half of the shortfall, and the remainder is unexplained. That table is the source of V, J and clone size, and D and trimming were worked out from the DNA. This sample is represented by hundreds of thousands of clones; about 96% of them were singletons. Clones ranked in the top ten supply approximately 0.1% of the sample.

For the CD8 naive samples, CD45RO-negative cells were positively selected for CCR7, yielding a CD45RA+CCR7+ population from which TemRA cells were excluded. Healthy HIV-negative adults with no recently reported acute infections or vaccinations were included as donors. All donors were Caucasian adults living in Nashville, Tennessee, USA. Blood was obtained by leukapheresis, after which PBMCs were separated by Ficoll-Histopaque density gradient centrifugation and cryopreserved in liquid nitrogen vapor phase. Analytical flow cytometry was used to check the purity and quantity of each magnetically sorted T cell population. Genomic DNA was isolated from each sorted fraction and quantified by UV absorbance on a Nanodrop 2000c. The sample is drawn from a study of shared clonotypes between healthy human individuals (dated by TCRdb to 2018 to 2020). Describing the broader study: A couple of women and a few men aged 18 to 49 years were included in the cohort. Per donor, three plates each were used for CD4 naive and CD4 memory, two for CD8 naive, and one for CD8 memory. To estimate repertoire size and how much clonotype sharing occurs between individuals, the study deeply sequenced the blood TCR repertoires of roughly 5 healthy adults. To increase sequencing depth and limit assay-specific biases, TCR repertoire library preparation and sequencing were carried out by different laboratories using diverse techniques. Per donor, leukapheresis produced somewhere between about 0.94 and 9 billion PBMCs.

The paper's findings and limits, for the study overall: Larger estimated clonotype richness was generally found for naive subsets than for memory subsets. When a few donors were compared, the shared fraction of clonotypes was roughly 5% for naive CD4, 3.5% for naive CD8, 2.3% for memory CD4, and 0.4% for memory CD8. Pairwise subsampling indicated that sequencing depth was expected to affect the degree of clonotype sharing among donors. Because the study included a small number of donors, the genetic and exposure-history diversity represented was limited. Only blood was sampled, and tissue TCR repertoires likely differ from those in blood. Compared with non-shared clonotypes, the clonotypes found in all four sorted-subset donors had higher generation probabilities. Incomplete sequencing was indicated by rarefaction of sorted-subset datasets, despite the large sequencing depth.

The CDR3 sequence holds 16 residues, the cysteine and phenylalanine included. Just the 48-base CDR3 DNA is kept, in frame starting at base 1. V loses 8 bases, J loses 0 bases, and the germline ends lie 17 bases apart. Per the germline V gene, SGHVS is the CDR1 and FQNEAQ is the CDR2. The clonotype comes from a woman aged 30 to 39 in good health. The chain joins TRBV7-8 to TRBJ2-1; TRBD2 is possibly the D segment (5 matching bases). Sequencing input: naive CD8+ T cells sorted from blood. Per the publication, the cell subset or site label means: CD45RA+CCR7+. In nucleotide form, the sequence is TGTGCCAGCTGCCTGTGGGAGAGGAGCTCCTACAATGAGCAGTTCTTC. It is translated as CASCLWERSSYNEQFF. Supplemented by the reference TRBV7-8 and TRBJ2-1 proteins around the CDR3, the complete variable domain is GAGVSQSPRYKVAKRGQDVALRCDPISGHVSLFWYQQALGQGPEFLTYFQNEAQLDKSGLPSDRFFAERPEGSVSTLKIQRTQQEDSAVYLCASCLWERSSYNEQFFGPGTRLTVL.